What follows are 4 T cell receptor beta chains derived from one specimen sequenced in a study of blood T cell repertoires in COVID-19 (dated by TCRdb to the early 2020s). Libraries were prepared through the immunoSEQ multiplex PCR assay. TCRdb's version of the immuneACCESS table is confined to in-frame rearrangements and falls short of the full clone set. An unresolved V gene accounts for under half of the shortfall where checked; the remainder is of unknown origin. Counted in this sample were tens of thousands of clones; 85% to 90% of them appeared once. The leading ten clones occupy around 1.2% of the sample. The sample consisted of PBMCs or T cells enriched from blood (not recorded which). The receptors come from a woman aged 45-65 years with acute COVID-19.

For the CDR3, the DNA is TGTGCCAGCAGTTGGACAGGCGGCTACACCTTC. It translates to CASSWTGGYTF. The genes are TRBV28 and TRBJ1-2; 7 bases map to TRBD1. Germline V gives CDR1 MDHEN, CDR2 SYDVKM. The V gene end was trimmed by 4 bases and the J gene end by 8 bases; junction bases not matched to a gene: 1. This CDR3 has 11 amino acids.

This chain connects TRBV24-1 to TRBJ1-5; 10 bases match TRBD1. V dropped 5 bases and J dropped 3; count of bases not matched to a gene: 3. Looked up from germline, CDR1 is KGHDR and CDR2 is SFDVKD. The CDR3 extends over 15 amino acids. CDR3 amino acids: CATSGGTGDNQPQHF. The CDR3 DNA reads TGTGCCACCAGTGGAGGGACAGGGGACAATCAGCCCCAGCATTTT.

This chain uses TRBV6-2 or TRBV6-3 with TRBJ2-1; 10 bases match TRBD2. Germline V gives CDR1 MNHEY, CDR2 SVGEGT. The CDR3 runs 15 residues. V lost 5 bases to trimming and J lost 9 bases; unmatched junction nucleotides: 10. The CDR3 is CASSKRLAGWGEQFF. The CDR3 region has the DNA TGTGCCAGCAGTAAGCGACTAGCGGGCTGGGGTGAGCAGTTCTTC.

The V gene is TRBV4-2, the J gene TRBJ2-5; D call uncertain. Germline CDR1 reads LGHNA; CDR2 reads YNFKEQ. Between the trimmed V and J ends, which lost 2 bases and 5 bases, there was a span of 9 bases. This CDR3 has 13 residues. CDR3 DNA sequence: TGTGCCAGCAGCCAAAGCGATGGGGAGACCCAGTACTTC. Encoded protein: CASSQSDGETQYF.